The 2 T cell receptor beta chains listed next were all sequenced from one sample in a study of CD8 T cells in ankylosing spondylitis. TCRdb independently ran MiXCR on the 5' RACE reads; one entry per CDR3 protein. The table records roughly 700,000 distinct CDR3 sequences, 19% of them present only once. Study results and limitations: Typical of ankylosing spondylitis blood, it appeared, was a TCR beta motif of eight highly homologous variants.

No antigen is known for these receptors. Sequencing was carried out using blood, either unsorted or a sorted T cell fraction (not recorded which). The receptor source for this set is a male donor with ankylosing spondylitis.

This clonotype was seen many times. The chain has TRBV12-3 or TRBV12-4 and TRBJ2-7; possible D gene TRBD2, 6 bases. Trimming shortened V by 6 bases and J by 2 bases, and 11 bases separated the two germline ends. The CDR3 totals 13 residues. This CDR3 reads CASSPGRAYEQYF. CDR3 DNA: TGTGCCAGCAGCCCCGGGAGAGCCTACGAGCAGTACTTC.

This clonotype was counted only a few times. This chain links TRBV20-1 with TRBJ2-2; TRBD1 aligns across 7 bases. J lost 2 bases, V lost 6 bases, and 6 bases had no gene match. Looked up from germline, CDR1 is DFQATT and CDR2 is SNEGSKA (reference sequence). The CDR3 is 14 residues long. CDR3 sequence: CSAPGTVNTGELFF. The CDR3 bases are TGCAGTGCCCCCGGGACAGTTAACACCGGGGAGCTGTTTTTT.